This T cell receptor (beta chain) emerged from a study of cytomegalovirus exposure and HLA in healthy donors. Germline CDR1 reads SGHRS; CDR2 reads YFSETQ. Trimming removed 5 bases from V and 4 bases from J, with 13 bases in between. The length of the CDR3 is 13 residues. The data were produced by immunoSEQ multiplex PCR, yet TCRdb's version contains in-frame clones alone and is incomplete. Of about 200,000 clones in the sample, over 75% were seen once. Source material: PBMCs. This clonotype originated in a woman under 30 in good health and CMV-seropositive. The gene calls are TRBV5-1 and TRBJ2-7; D is perhaps TRBD2 (7 bases). The CDR3 loop reads CASRGGRLYEQYF. Here the CDR3 DNA reads TGCGCCAGCAGGGGGGGGCGCTTGTACGAGCAGTACTTC. Filled out from reference TRBV5-1 and TRBJ2-7, the complete variable domain reads KAGVTQTPRYLIKTRGQQVTLSCSPISGHRSVSWYQQTPGQGLQFLFEYFSETQRNKGNFPGRFSGRQFSNSRSEMNVSTLELGDSALYLCASRGGRLYEQYFGPGTRLTVT.